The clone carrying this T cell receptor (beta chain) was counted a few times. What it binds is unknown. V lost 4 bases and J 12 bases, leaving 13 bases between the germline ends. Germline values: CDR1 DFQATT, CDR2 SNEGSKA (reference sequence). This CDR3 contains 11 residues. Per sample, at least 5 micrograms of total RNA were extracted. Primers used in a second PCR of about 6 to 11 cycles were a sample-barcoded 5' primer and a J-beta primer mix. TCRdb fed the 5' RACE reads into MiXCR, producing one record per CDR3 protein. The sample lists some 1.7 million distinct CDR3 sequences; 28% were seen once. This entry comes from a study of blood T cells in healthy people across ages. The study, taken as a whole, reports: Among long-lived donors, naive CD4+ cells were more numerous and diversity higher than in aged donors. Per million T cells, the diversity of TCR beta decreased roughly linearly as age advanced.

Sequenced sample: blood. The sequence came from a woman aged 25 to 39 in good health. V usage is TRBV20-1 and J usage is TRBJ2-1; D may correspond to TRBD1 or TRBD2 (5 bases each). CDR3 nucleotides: TGCAGTGCTAACAACGGGACCTCGCAGTTCTTC. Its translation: CSANNGTSQFF.